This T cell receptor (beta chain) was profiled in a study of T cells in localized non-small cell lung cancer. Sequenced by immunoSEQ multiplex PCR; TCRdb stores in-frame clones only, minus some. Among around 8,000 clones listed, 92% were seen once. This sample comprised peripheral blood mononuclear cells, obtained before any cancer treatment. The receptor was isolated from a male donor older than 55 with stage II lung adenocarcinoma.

CDR3: CASSGQGLAGSETQYF. The DNA for the CDR3 is TGTGCCAGCAGCGGCCAGGGACTAGCGGGGTCAGAGACCCAGTACTTC. J is TRBJ2-5 and V is TRBV7-2, with 13 bases fitting TRBD2. The CDR3 runs to 16 residues. Germline V gene sequence: CDR1 SGHTA, CDR2 FQGNSA. The V segment lost 5 bases and the J segment 4 bases; nucleotides outside the gene matches: 7.